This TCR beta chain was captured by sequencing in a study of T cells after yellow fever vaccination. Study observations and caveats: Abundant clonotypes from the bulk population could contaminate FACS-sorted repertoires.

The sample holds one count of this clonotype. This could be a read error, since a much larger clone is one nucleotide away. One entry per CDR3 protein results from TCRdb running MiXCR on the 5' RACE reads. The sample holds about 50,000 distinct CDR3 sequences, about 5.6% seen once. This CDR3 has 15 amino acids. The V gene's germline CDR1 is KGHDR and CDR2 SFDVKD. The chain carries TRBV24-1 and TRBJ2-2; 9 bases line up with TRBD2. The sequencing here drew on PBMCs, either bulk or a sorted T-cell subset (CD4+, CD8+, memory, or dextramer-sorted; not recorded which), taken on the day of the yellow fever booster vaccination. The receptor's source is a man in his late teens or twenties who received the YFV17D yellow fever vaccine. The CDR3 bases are TGTGCCCCCAGTGATTTAGCGGGGGACACCGGGGAGCTGTTTTTT. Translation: CAPSDLAGDTGELFF.